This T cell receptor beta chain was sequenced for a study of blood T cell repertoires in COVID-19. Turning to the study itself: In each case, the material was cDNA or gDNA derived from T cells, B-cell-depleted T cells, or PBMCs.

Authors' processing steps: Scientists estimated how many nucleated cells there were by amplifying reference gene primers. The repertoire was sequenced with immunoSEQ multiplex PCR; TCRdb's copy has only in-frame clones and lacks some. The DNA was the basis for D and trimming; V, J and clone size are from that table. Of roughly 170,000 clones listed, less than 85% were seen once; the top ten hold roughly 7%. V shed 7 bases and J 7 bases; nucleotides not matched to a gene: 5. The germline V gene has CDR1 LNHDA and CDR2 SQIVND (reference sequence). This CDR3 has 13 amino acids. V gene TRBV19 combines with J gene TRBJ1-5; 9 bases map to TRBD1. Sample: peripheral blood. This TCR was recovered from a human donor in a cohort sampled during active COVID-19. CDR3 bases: TGTGCCAGTACCTACAGGGGGCTGCAGCCCCAGCATTTT. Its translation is CASTYRGLQPQHF.